This is a list of T cell receptor beta chains from one sample in a study of cytomegalovirus exposure and HLA in healthy donors. Clones were read by immunoSEQ multiplex PCR, and TCRdb kept only the in-frame ones, dropping some. There are about 140,000 clones in the sample; roughly four fifths occur only once, and approximately 1.5% lies in the top ten. The material sequenced was PBMCs. The receptors were sampled from a young man in good health and CMV-seropositive. Each CDR3 is given with its conserved first and last residue. D genes are given only for firm matches. A row's size may be missing; if present it is once, few, many or a size class.

D: TRBD2; size: -; J: TRBJ2-7; V: TRBV2; CDR3: CASSDTSGSYEQYF; DNA: TGTGCCAGCAGTGACACTAGCGGGAGCTACGAGCAGTACTTC
D: TRBD2; size: -; J: TRBJ2-5; V: TRBV7-2; CDR3: CASSAGLAGSQETQYF; DNA: TGTGCCAGCAGCGCGGGACTAGCGGGAAGCCAAGAGACCCAGTACTTC
D: -; size: -; J: TRBJ2-5; V: TRBV4-2; CDR3: CASSQRQQGTQYF; DNA: TGTGCCAGCAGCCAACGACAGCAGGGGACCCAGTACTTC
D: -; size: -; J: TRBJ1-6; V: TRBV18; CDR3: CASSQSMGPYNSPLHF; DNA: TGTGCCAGCTCACAATCGATGGGGCCCTATAATTCACCCCTCCACTTT
D: -; size: -; J: TRBJ2-7; V: TRBV28; CDR3: CASSLQHSYEQYF; DNA: TGTGCCAGCAGTTTACAACACTCCTACGAGCAGTACTTC
D: -; size: few; J: TRBJ2-7; V: TRBV28; CDR3: CASRSRGTYEQYF; DNA: TGTGCCAGCAGGAGCCGTGGTACCTACGAGCAGTACTTC
D: TRBD2; size: -; J: TRBJ2-5; V: TRBV29-1; CDR3: CSGGGLAEETQYF; DNA: TGCAGCGGGGGGGGACTAGCGGAAGAGACCCAGTACTTC
D: -; size: -; J: TRBJ1-5; V: TRBV19; CDR3: CASSIYNQPQHF; DNA: TGTGCCAGTAGTATATACAATCAGCCCCAGCATTTT
D: -; size: -; J: TRBJ1-1; V: TRBV4-2; CDR3: CASSPWTEDTEAFF; DNA: TGTGCCAGCAGCCCATGGACAGAAGACACTGAAGCTTTCTTT
D: TRBD1; size: -; J: TRBJ1-2; V: TRBV7-9; CDR3: CASSLGGQGADYGYTF; DNA: TGTGCCAGCAGCTTAGGAGGACAGGGGGCAGACTATGGCTACACCTTC
D: TRBD1; size: -; J: TRBJ1-6; V: TRBV27; CDR3: CASSLSSPWTGAIRTLHF; DNA: TGTGCCAGCAGTTTATCCTCCCCATGGACAGGGGCCATCCGGACCCTCCACTTT
D: -; size: -; J: TRBJ1-5; V: TRBV6-5; CDR3: CASSYAGNQPQHF; DNA: TGTGCCAGCAGTTACGCGGGGAACCAGCCCCAGCATTTT
D: TRBD1; size: -; J: TRBJ1-2; V: TRBV5-4; CDR3: CASSRPGQGLDGYTF; DNA: TGTGCCAGCAGCCGACCGGGACAGGGATTGGATGGCTACACCTTC
D: -; size: -; J: TRBJ1-6; V: TRBV28; CDR3: CASGKQGNSPLHF; DNA: TGTGCCAGTGGGAAACAGGGAAATTCACCCCTCCACTTT
D: -; size: -; J: TRBJ2-5; V: TRBV9; CDR3: CASSWGVEETQYF; DNA: TGTGCCAGTTCCTGGGGGGTTGAAGAGACCCAGTACTTC
D: -; size: -; J: TRBJ2-2; V: TRBV28; CDR3: CASSLSGQETGELFF; DNA: TGTGCCAGCAGTTTATCAGGGCAGGAAACCGGGGAGCTGTTTTTT
D: TRBD1; size: -; J: TRBJ2-3; V: TRBV28; CDR3: CASSLLQGAGDTQYF; DNA: TGTGCCAGCAGTTTATTGCAGGGGGCCGGAGATACGCAGTATTTT
D: TRBD1; size: once; J: TRBJ1-2; V: TRBV5-4; CDR3: CASSLAGQGYYGYTF; DNA: TGTGCCAGCAGCTTGGCCGGACAGGGGTACTATGGCTACACCTTC
D: TRBD1; size: -; J: TRBJ1-2; V: TRBV19; CDR3: CASSPGGQHYGYTF; DNA: TGTGCCAGTAGTCCAGGGGGGCAACACTATGGCTACACCTTC
D: -; size: -; J: TRBJ2-5; V: TRBV5-1; CDR3: CASSLAAVRETQYF; DNA: TGCGCCAGCAGCTTGGCGGCAGTGAGGGAGACCCAGTACTTC
D: -; size: -; J: TRBJ2-1; V: TRBV5-8; CDR3: CASSSPLSYNEQFF; DNA: TGTGCCAGCAGCTCTCCCCTCTCCTACAATGAGCAGTTCTTC
D: -; size: -; J: TRBJ2-5; V: TRBV7-8; CDR3: CASSSMSRTDKQETQYF; DNA: TGTGCCAGCAGCTCGATGTCGCGGACAGATAAACAAGAGACCCAGTACTTC
D: TRBD1; size: -; J: TRBJ2-2; V: TRBV5-6; CDR3: CASSKQGPGELFF; DNA: TGTGCCAGCAGCAAACAGGGGCCCGGGGAGCTGTTTTTT
D: -; size: -; J: TRBJ1-3; V: TRBV28; CDR3: CASRQGGTGNTIYF; DNA: TGTGCCAGCAGGCAGGGAGGAACTGGAAACACCATATATTTT
D: TRBD1; size: -; J: TRBJ1-2; V: TRBV5-6; CDR3: CASSRTRDRGGYGYTF; DNA: TGTGCCAGCAGCAGGACCCGGGACAGGGGTGGCTATGGCTACACCTTC
D: -; size: -; J: TRBJ2-3; V: TRBV5-1; CDR3: CASSSQGEDTQYF; DNA: TGCGCCAGCAGCTCTCAGGGTGAGGATACGCAGTATTTT
D: TRBD1; size: -; J: TRBJ2-7; V: TRBV2; CDR3: CASRGQVAYEQYF; DNA: TGTGCCAGCAGAGGACAGGTGGCCTACGAGCAGTACTTC
D: -; size: -; J: TRBJ1-1; V: TRBV5-8; CDR3: CASSLEPHSVGALNTEAFF; DNA: TGTGCCAGCAGCTTGGAGCCCCACAGCGTGGGGGCGCTGAACACTGAAGCTTTCTTT
D: TRBD1; size: once; J: TRBJ2-5; V: TRBV15; CDR3: CATSRERQGQETQYF; DNA: TGTGCCACCAGCAGGGAAAGACAGGGACAAGAGACCCAGTACTTC
D: -; size: once; J: TRBJ2-1; V: TRBV4-2; CDR3: CASSPTAHEQFF; DNA: TGTGCCAGCAGTCCGACTGCGCATGAGCAGTTCTTC
D: TRBD2; size: -; J: TRBJ2-4; V: TRBV5-1; CDR3: CASSPGASGKDGNIQYF; DNA: TGCGCCAGCAGCCCCGGGGCTAGCGGCAAAGACGGAAACATTCAGTACTTC
D: TRBD2; size: -; J: TRBJ2-5; V: TRBV9; CDR3: CASSVDGGGAGETQYF; DNA: TGTGCCAGCAGCGTAGATGGCGGGGGGGCCGGAGAGACCCAGTACTTC
D: TRBD2; size: -; J: TRBJ2-7; V: TRBV2; CDR3: CASRKRESAYEQYF; DNA: TGTGCCAGCAGGAAGCGGGAGTCAGCTTACGAGCAGTACTTC
D: TRBD2; size: -; J: TRBJ2-1; V: TRBV11-3; CDR3: CASSLDVGLAGLDEQFF; DNA: TGTGCCAGCAGCTTAGATGTTGGACTAGCGGGACTAGATGAGCAGTTCTTC
D: -; size: -; J: TRBJ2-7; V: TRBV5-4; CDR3: CASSLPSRAPYEQYF; DNA: TGTGCCAGCAGCTTGCCCTCCAGGGCTCCCTACGAGCAGTACTTC
D: TRBD1; size: -; J: TRBJ2-3; V: TRBV2; CDR3: CAGQPGQATDTQYF; DNA: TGTGCCGGACAACCGGGACAGGCCACAGATACGCAGTATTTT
D: -; size: -; J: TRBJ2-1; V: TRBV2; CDR3: CASSEWAGLGVQFF; DNA: TGTGCCAGCAGTGAATGGGCGGGGCTGGGCGTGCAGTTCTTC
D: TRBD1; size: -; J: TRBJ1-1; V: TRBV10-3; CDR3: CAIWTGGLNTEAFF; DNA: TGTGCCATCTGGACAGGGGGCCTGAACACTGAAGCTTTCTTT
D: TRBD2; size: -; J: TRBJ2-2; V: TRBV19; CDR3: CASSAGRTGELFF; DNA: TGTGCCAGCTCAGCGGGACGTACCGGGGAGCTGTTTTTT
D: -; size: -; J: TRBJ1-3; V: TRBV9; CDR3: CASSVTPGGSGNTIYF; DNA: TGTGCCAGCAGCGTCACTCCTGGGGGGTCTGGAAACACCATATATTTT
D: TRBD2; size: -; J: TRBJ2-2; V: TRBV5-1; CDR3: CASRWTSGPGELFF; DNA: TGCGCCAGCAGGTGGACTAGCGGGCCCGGGGAGCTGTTTTTT
D: -; size: -; J: TRBJ2-7; V: TRBV2; CDR3: CASSEQGTPYEQYF; DNA: TGTGCCAGCAGTGAACAGGGAACCCCCTACGAGCAGTACTTC
D: -; size: -; J: TRBJ1-1; V: TRBV10-2; CDR3: CASSVARNTEAFF; DNA: TGCGCCAGCAGTGTCGCCAGGAACACTGAAGCTTTCTTT
D: -; size: -; J: TRBJ2-3; V: TRBV4-2; CDR3: CASSQDVLSSGDTQYF; DNA: TGTGCCAGCAGCCAAGATGTACTATCCTCTGGAGATACGCAGTATTTT
D: -; size: few; J: TRBJ1-1; V: TRBV7-9; CDR3: CASSPQGITEAFF; DNA: TGTGCCAGCAGCCCACAGGGTATAACTGAAGCTTTCTTT
D: TRBD2; size: -; J: TRBJ2-1; V: TRBV5-5; CDR3: CASSLGTSGTRGEFF; DNA: TGTGCCAGCAGCTTGGGGACTAGCGGGACCCGAGGGGAGTTCTTC
D: TRBD1; size: -; J: TRBJ2-2; V: TRBV5-1; CDR3: CASSSTGTGAGELFF; DNA: TGCGCCAGCAGCTCTACCGGGACAGGGGCCGGGGAGCTGTTTTTT
D: -; size: -; J: TRBJ1-1; V: TRBV7-9; CDR3: CASSSLTGMNTEAFF; DNA: TGTGCCAGCAGCTCCCTGACGGGGATGAACACTGAAGCTTTCTTT
D: -; size: -; J: TRBJ2-7; V: TRBV18; CDR3: CASSAPGPPYEQYF; DNA: TGTGCCAGCTCAGCCCCGGGTCCCCCCTACGAGCAGTACTTC